Shown below are 22 T cell receptor beta chains from a single sample sequenced in a study of T cells in Graves' hyperthyroidism and ophthalmopathy. Researchers amplified the TCR beta CDR3 regions from RNA transcripts. Researchers ran a first-round RT-PCR on the TCR CDR3 using the HTBI primer set. TCRdb re-called the multiplex PCR reads with MiXCR, one entry per CDR3 protein. The sample consists of 200,000 to 250,000 distinct CDR3 sequences, 16% of them appearing once. Source material: blood. The receptors derive from a woman aged 18-29 years with Graves' ophthalmopathy.

This clonotype has ten or more counts. This chain uses TRBV2 with TRBJ2-5; TRBD1 might be the D (5 bases). V gave up 7 bases and J gave up 3 bases, with 18 bases separating them. Per the germline V gene, CDR1 is SNHLY and CDR2 is FYNNEI. The CDR3 covers 15 residues. The CDR3 DNA sequence: TGTGCCAGCACTGTAGGTTGGGGCGTGGAAGAGACCCAGTACTTC. Encoded protein: CASTVGWGVEETQYF.

This clonotype appeared many times. The V and J genes are TRBV2 and TRBJ1-5, with 8 bases lining up with TRBD1. The CDR3 has 13 amino acids. Germline V gives CDR1 SNHLY, CDR2 FYNNEI. Trimming at V came to 9 bases and at J to 0 bases, leaving 1 base not matched to a gene. The CDR3 loop reads CASGTGSNQPQHF. Written as DNA, the CDR3 is TGTGCCAGTGGGACAGGTAGCAATCAGCCCCAGCATTTT.

The table lists this clonotype with many counts. The chain recombines TRBV28 with TRBJ2-1, with D possibly TRBD2 on 7 matching bases. CDR1 is MDHEN and CDR2 is SYDVKM in the germline V gene. Between the trimmed V and J ends, which lost 6 bases and 6 bases, there was a span of 18 bases. This CDR3 is 15 amino acids long. The CDR3 is CASSLIRRGLNEQFF. CDR3 coding DNA: TGTGCCAGCAGCCTTATACGGCGGGGGCTCAATGAGCAGTTCTTC.

This sequence joins TRBV19 and TRBJ2-7; maybe TRBD1 (6 bases). This CDR3 has 14 amino acids. The germline V and J ends were trimmed by 5 bases and 6 bases, with 17 bases remaining between them. CDR1 is LNHDA and CDR2 is SQIVND in the germline V gene (reference sequence). CDR3 sequence reads: CASSPPQGGGEQYF. The CDR3 nucleotides are TGTGCCAGTAGTCCCCCACAGGGCGGAGGCGAGCAGTACTTC.

This clonotype came up many times. The rearrangement joins TRBV27 to TRBJ2-1; TRBD2 might be the D (6 bases). V dropped 2 bases and J dropped 2 bases, with 10 bases sitting between them. Germline CDR1 MNHEY, CDR2 SMNVEV (reference sequence). This CDR3 has 15 amino acids. In DNA, the CDR3 is TGTGCCAGCAGTTTACTGCGGGATACCTACAATGAGCAGTTCTTC. Translating it yields CASSLLRDTYNEQFF.

The chain is built from TRBV10-3 and TRBJ1-4; 9 positions agree with TRBD1. CDR3 length: 15 amino acids. J lost 7 bases, V lost 3 bases, and 6 bases had no gene match. Germline-derived CDR1 and CDR2 are ENHRY and SYGVKD. The CDR3 spells CAISDPGQGIEKLFF. CDR3 nucleotides: TGTGCCATCAGTGACCCGGGACAGGGAATTGAAAAACTGTTTTTT.

This clonotype has ten or more counts. V is TRBV7-8 and J is TRBJ1-1; possibly TRBD1 for D (5 bases). Germline loops: CDR1 SGHVS, CDR2 FQNEAQ. Trimming stripped 0 bases from V and 5 bases from J, with 16 bases between. CDR3 length: 16 residues. CDR3 bases: TGTGCCAGCAGCTTAGCGGGGGTGGGCAGTCAGACTGAAGCTTTCTTT. It codes for CASSLAGVGSQTEAFF.

This chain connects TRBV5-1 to TRBJ2-5, with D possibly being TRBD2 (6 bases). Trimming cost V 3 bases and J 2 bases, with 11 bases left between them. CDR1 and CDR2 (germline): SGHRS, YFSETQ. This CDR3 has 14 residues. CDR3 sequence reads: CASSSGTQQETQYF. The CDR3 DNA reads TGCGCCAGCAGCTCCGGGACTCAGCAAGAGACCCAGTACTTC.

This clonotype was observed at least ten times. CDR3 DNA sequence: TGTGCCAGCAGCCGATCCGCGTCCTCGTTAGATACGCAGTATTTT. Translating it yields CASSRSASSLDTQYF. The V call is TRBV14, the J call TRBJ2-3; D is ambiguous. Germline V lookup: CDR1 SGHDN, CDR2 FVKESK. V lost 4 bases and J lost 5, with 16 bases in between. The CDR3 totals 15 residues.

This clonotype was observed many times. The chain uses TRBV4-1 and TRBJ1-1; D remains unclear. The CDR3 sequence is 14 residues long. Germline V gives CDR1 MGHRA, CDR2 YSYEKL. Trimming cost V 3 bases and J 1 base, with 9 bases left between them. Here the CDR3 reads CASSQIQPNTEAFF. The DNA of the CDR3 is TGCGCCAGCAGCCAGATACAGCCGAACACTGAAGCTTTCTTT.

This clonotype came up many times. This sequence joins TRBV4-3 and TRBJ2-2; D uncertain. The V gene's germline CDR1 is LGHNA and CDR2 YSLEER. Between the trimmed V and J ends, which lost 2 bases and 1 base, there was a span of 8 bases. The CDR3 covers 15 residues. CDR3 region: CASSQNLVNTGELFF. As DNA, the CDR3 is TGCGCCAGCAGCCAAAATCTCGTGAACACCGGGGAGCTGTTTTTT.

This clonotype was counted a few times. V gene TRBV20-1 combines with J gene TRBJ2-1; 8 nucleotides line up with TRBD2. Trimming at V came to 2 bases and at J to 1 base, leaving 4 bases not matched to a gene. The CDR3 is made up of 15 amino acids. CDR1 DFQATT and CDR2 SNEGSKA come from the germline V gene (reference sequence). The CDR3: CSARLLAGSYNEQFF. Here the CDR3 DNA reads TGCAGTGCTAGACTCCTAGCGGGTTCCTACAATGAGCAGTTCTTC.

The sample holds many counts of this clonotype. The J gene is TRBJ1-2, the V gene TRBV30; a weak D match, TRBD1 (6 bases). The CDR3 has 11 residues. Trimming removed 8 bases from V and 10 bases from J, with 17 bases in between. Germline V gene data show CDR1 as GTSNPN and CDR2 as SVGIG (reference sequence). CDR3 amino acids: CAGTTGFSYTF. The CDR3 coding sequence is TGTGCCGGTACGACAGGATTTTCCTACACCTTC. The whole variable domain, filled in from reference TRBV30 and TRBJ1-2, reads SQTIHQWPATLVQPVGSPLSLECTVEGTSNPNLYWYRQAAGRGLQLLFYSVGIGQISSEVPQNLSASRPQDRQFILSSKKLLLSDSGFYLCAGTTGFSYTFGSGTRLTVV.

This clonotype appeared many times. The chain joins TRBV28 to TRBJ2-7, with TRBD1 as a possible D gene (6 bases). This CDR3 has 14 amino acids. V was cut by 5 bases and J by 4 bases, with 15 bases left in between. Germline values: CDR1 MDHEN, CDR2 SYDVKM. CDR3 region: CASSPGQRWYEQYF. CDR3 bases: TGTGCCAGCAGTCCTGGACAGCGGTGGTACGAGCAGTACTTC.

The chain recombines TRBV9 with TRBJ2-2; 8 bases fit TRBD1. This CDR3 comprises 15 residues. J was trimmed by 4 bases and V by 3 bases; bases with no gene match: 5. From germline, CDR1 is SGDLS and CDR2 YYNGEE. The CDR3 region is CASSADRATTGELFF. CDR3 DNA sequence: TGTGCCAGCAGCGCGGACAGGGCGACCACCGGGGAGCTGTTTTTT.

This clonotype was observed many times. The gene calls are TRBV10-1 and TRBJ1-4; perhaps TRBD1 as D (5 bases). Trimming removed 0 bases from V and 7 bases from J, with 12 bases in between. Per germline, CDR1 WNHNN and CDR2 SYGVQD (reference sequence). The CDR3 spans 15 residues. CDR3 sequence: CASSESSQGGEKLFF. DNA of the CDR3: TGCGCCAGCAGTGAGTCGAGCCAGGGTGGTGAAAAACTGTTTTTT.

This clonotype has a handful of counts. This chain connects TRBV9 to TRBJ2-4, with a possible D match to TRBD2 (7 bases). V shed 4 bases and J shed 6 bases, with 20 bases lying between them. From germline, CDR1 is SGDLS and CDR2 YYNGEE. This CDR3 is built from 16 residues. CDR3 in DNA: TGTGCCAGCAGCCCCTACCCGAGAGGGGGGGCAAACATTCAGTACTTC. Translating gives CASSPYPRGGANIQYF.

In its sample, this clonotype was seen many times. The rearrangement joins TRBV2 to TRBJ2-1, with 12 bases lining up with TRBD2. J was trimmed by 7 bases and V by 6 bases; bases with no gene match: 10. The V gene's germline CDR1 is SNHLY and CDR2 FYNNEI. The CDR3 has 16 residues. The CDR3 here is CASSHVLAGGPNEQFF. The CDR3 nucleotides are TGTGCCAGCAGCCACGTACTAGCGGGAGGCCCTAATGAGCAGTTCTTC.

The chain has TRBV11-2 and TRBJ2-1, with D possibly matching TRBD2 (5 bases). The CDR3 is 13 residues long. Trimming cost V 1 base and J 8 bases, with 9 bases left between them. Germline-derived CDR1 and CDR2 are SGHAT and FQNNGV. CDR3 sequence reads: CASSLGSGYEQFF. DNA of the CDR3: TGTGCCAGCAGCTTAGGGTCGGGGTATGAGCAGTTCTTC.

This clonotype was detected many times. The rearrangement links TRBV30 to TRBJ1-1, with 7 bases lining up with TRBD1. The germline CDR1 and CDR2 sequences are GTSNPN and SVGIG (reference sequence). J lost 5 bases, V lost 0 bases, and 6 bases had no gene match. The length of the CDR3 is 14 residues. The CDR3 region is CAWSVLGGGTEAFF. In nucleotides, the CDR3 is TGTGCCTGGAGTGTACTAGGGGGCGGGACTGAAGCTTTCTTT.

This clonotype was counted many times. V usage is TRBV28 and J usage is TRBJ2-2; 7 bases are a match to TRBD1. Germline-derived CDR1 and CDR2 are MDHEN and SYDVKM. J was trimmed by 2 bases and V by 8 bases; bases with no gene match: 8. The CDR3 spans 15 residues. CDR3 sequence: CASFSGTDNTGELFF. The CDR3 nucleotides read TGTGCCAGCTTCTCCGGGACAGATAACACCGGGGAGCTGTTTTTT. The complete variable domain, with remaining parts taken from reference TRBV28 and TRBJ2-2, reads DVKVTQSSRYLVKRTGEKVFLECVQDMDHENMFWYRQDPGLGLRLIYFSYDVKMKEKGDIPEGYSVSREKKERFSLILESASTNQTSMYLCASFSGTDNTGELFFGEGSRLTVL.

This clonotype has at least ten counts. The chain combines TRBV28 with TRBJ2-5, with 7 nucleotides matching TRBD1. The V gene's germline CDR1 is MDHEN and CDR2 SYDVKM. Trimming removed 4 bases from V and 1 base from J; junction bases left unmatched: 6. This CDR3 is 15 amino acids long. The CDR3 sequence is CASSSGQYGQETQYF. CDR3 DNA sequence: TGTGCCAGCAGTTCGGGACAGTATGGCCAAGAGACCCAGTACTTC.